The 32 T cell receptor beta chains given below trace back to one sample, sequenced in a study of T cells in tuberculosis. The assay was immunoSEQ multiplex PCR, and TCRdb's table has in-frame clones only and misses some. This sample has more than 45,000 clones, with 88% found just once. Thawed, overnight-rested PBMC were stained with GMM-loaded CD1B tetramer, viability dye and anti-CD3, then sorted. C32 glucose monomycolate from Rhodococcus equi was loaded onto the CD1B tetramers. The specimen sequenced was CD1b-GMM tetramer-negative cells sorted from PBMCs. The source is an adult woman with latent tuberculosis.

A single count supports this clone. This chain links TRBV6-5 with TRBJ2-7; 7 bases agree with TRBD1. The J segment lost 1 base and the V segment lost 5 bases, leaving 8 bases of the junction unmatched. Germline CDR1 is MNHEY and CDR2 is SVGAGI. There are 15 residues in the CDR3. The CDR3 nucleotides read TGTGCCAGCAGTACGAGGGGGCGGGCGTCCTACGAGCAGTACTTC. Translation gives CASSTRGRASYEQYF.

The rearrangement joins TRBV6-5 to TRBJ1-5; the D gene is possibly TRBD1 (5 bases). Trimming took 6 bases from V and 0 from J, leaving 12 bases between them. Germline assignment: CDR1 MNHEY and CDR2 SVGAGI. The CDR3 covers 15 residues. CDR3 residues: CASRRGDYSNQPQHF. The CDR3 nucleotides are TGTGCCAGCAGGCGGGGGGATTATAGCAATCAGCCCCAGCATTTT.

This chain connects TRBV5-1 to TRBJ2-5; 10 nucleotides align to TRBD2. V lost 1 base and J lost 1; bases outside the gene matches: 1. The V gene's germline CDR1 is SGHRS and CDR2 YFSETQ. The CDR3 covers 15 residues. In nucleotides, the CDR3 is TGCGCCAGCAGCTTGTCTAGCGGGGGCCAAGAGACCCAGTACTTC. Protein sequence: CASSLSSGGQETQYF.

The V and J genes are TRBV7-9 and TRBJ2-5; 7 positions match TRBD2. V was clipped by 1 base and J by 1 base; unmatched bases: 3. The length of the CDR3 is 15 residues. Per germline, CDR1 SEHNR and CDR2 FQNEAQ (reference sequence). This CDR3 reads CASSLDRTSQETQYF. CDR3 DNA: TGTGCCAGCAGCTTAGATCGGACTAGCCAAGAGACCCAGTACTTC.

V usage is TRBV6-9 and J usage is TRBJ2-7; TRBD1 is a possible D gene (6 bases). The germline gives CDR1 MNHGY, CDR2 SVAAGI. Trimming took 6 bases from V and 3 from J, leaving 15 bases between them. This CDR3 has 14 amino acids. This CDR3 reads CASRSPGHVYEQYF. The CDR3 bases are TGTGCCAGCAGGTCTCCGGGACACGTCTACGAGCAGTACTTC.

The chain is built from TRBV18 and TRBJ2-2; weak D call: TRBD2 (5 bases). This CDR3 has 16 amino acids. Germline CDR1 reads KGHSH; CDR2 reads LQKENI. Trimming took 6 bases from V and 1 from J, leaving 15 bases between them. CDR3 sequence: CASSPGLLRNTGELFF. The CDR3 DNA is TGTGCCAGCTCTCCCGGACTGCTTCGGAACACCGGGGAGCTGTTTTTT.

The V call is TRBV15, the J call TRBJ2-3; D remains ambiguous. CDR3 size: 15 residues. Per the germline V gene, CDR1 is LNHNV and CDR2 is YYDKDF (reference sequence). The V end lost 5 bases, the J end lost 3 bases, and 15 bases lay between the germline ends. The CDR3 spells CATSVSPTGTDTQYF. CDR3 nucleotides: TGTGCCACCAGCGTTAGCCCGACCGGGACAGATACGCAGTATTTT.

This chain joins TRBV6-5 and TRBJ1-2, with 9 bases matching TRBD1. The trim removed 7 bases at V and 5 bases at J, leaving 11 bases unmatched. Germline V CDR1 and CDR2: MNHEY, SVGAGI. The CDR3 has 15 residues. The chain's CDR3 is CASTSITGGLYGYTF. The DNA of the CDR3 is TGTGCCAGCACTTCGATAACAGGGGGCTTATATGGCTACACCTTC.

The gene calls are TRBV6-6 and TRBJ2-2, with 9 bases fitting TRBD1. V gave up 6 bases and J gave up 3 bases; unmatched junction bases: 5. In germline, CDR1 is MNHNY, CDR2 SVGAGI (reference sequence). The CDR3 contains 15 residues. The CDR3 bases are TGTGCCAGCAGAACCGGGACAGGGTACACCGGGGAGCTGTTTTTT. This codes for CASRTGTGYTGELFF.

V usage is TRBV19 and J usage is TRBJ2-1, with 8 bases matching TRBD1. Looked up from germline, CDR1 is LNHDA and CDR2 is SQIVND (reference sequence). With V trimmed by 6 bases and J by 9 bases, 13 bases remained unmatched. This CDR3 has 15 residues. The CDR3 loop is CASRNQGAKASEQFF. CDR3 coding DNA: TGTGCCAGTAGGAATCAGGGGGCGAAGGCAAGTGAGCAGTTCTTC. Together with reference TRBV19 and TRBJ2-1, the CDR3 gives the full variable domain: DGGITQSPKYLFRKEGQNVTLSCEQNLNHDAMYWYRQDPGQGLRLIYYSQIVNDFQKGDIAEGYSVSREKKESFPLTVTSAQKNPTAFYLCASRNQGAKASEQFFGPGTRLTVL.

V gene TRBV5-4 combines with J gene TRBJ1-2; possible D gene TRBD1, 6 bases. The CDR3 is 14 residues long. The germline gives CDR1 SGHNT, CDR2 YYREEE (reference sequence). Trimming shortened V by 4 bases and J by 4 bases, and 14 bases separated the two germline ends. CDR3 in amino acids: CASSPLQGSYGYTF. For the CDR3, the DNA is TGTGCCAGCAGCCCTCTCCAGGGGTCCTATGGCTACACCTTC.

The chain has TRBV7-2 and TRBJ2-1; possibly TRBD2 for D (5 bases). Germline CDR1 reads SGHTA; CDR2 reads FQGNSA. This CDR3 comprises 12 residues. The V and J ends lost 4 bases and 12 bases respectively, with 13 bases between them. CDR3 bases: TGTGCCAGCAGCTCCCCGGGGATCGGGCAGTTCTTC. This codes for CASSSPGIGQFF.

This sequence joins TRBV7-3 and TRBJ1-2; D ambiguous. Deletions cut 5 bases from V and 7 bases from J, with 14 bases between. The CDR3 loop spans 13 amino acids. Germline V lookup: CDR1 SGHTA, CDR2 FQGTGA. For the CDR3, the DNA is TGTGCCAGCAGCCCCCTGGCGGGAGGTGGCTACACCTTC. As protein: CASSPLAGGGYTF.

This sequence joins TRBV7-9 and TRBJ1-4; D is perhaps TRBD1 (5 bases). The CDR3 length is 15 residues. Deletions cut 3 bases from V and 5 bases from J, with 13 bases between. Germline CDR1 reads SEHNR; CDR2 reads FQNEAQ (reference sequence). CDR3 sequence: CASSFNRQPNEKLFF. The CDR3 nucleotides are TGTGCCAGCAGCTTTAATCGACAGCCAAATGAAAAACTGTTTTTT.

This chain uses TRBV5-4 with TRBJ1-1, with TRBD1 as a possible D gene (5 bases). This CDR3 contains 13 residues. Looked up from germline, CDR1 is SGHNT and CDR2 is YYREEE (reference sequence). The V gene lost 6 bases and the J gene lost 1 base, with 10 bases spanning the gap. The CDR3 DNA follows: TGTGCCAGCATGGGGGGTACGAACACTGAAGCTTTCTTT. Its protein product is CASMGGTNTEAFF.

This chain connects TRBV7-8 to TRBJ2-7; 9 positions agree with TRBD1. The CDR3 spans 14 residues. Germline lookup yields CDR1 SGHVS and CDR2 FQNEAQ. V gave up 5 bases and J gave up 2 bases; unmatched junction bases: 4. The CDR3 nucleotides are TGTGCCAGCAGCACCCGGGACAGGGCCTACGAGCAGTACTTC. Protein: CASSTRDRAYEQYF.

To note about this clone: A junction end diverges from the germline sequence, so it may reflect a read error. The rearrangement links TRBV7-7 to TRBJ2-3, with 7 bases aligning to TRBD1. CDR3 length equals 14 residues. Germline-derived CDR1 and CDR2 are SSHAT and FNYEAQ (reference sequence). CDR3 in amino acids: CASSSGQPTDTQYF. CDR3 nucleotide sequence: TGTGCTAGCAGCTCGGGACAGCCAACAGATACGCAGTATTTT.

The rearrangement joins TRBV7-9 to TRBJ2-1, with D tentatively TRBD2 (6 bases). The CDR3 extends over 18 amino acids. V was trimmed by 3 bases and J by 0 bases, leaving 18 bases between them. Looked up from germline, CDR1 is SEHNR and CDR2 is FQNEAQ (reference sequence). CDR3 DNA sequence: TGTGCCAGCAGCTTGGGTATGGGGGGAATTAGCTCCTACAATGAGCAGTTCTTC. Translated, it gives CASSLGMGGISSYNEQFF.

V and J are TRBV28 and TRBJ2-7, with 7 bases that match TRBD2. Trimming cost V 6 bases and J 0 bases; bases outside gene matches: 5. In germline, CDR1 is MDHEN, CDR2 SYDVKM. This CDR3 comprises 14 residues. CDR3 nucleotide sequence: TGTGCCAGCAGCTTACTAGCGTTCTCCTACGAGCAGTACTTC. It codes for CASSLLAFSYEQYF.

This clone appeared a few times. The CDR3 sequence: CASSFPGGSSPLHF. CDR3 in DNA: TGTGCCAGCAGCTTTCCAGGGGGTAGTTCACCCCTCCACTTT. The gene calls are TRBV5-6 and TRBJ1-6; 7 bases agree with TRBD1. The CDR3 is made up of 14 amino acids. The germline gives CDR1 SGHDT, CDR2 YYEEEE. V lost 2 bases, J lost 9 bases, and 5 bases stayed unmatched.

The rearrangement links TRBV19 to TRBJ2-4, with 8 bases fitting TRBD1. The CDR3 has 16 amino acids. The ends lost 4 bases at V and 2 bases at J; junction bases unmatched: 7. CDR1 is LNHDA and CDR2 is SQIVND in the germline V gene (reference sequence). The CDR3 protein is CASSSPAGGSKNIQYF. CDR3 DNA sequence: TGTGCCAGTAGTAGCCCAGCAGGGGGCTCCAAAAACATTCAGTACTTC.

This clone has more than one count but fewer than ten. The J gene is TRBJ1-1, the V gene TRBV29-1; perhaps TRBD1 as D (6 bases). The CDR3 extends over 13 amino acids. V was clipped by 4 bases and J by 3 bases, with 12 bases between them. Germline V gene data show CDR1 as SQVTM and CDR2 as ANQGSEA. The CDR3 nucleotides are TGCAGCGTTGGTCAGGGGAAGTACACTGAAGCTTTCTTT. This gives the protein CSVGQGKYTEAFF.

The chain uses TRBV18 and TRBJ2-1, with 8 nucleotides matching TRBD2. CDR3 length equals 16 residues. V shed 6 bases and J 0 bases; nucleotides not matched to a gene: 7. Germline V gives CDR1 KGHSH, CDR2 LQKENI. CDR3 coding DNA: TGTGCCAGCTCGCGCCAGCGGGAGCCCTCCTACAATGAGCAGTTCTTC. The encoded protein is CASSRQREPSYNEQFF.

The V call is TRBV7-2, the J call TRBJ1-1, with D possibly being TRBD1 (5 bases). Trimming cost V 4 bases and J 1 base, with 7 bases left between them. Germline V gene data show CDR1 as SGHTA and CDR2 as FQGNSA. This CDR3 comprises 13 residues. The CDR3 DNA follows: TGTGCCAGCAGCTCCACAGGGAACACTGAAGCTTTCTTT. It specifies CASSSTGNTEAFF.

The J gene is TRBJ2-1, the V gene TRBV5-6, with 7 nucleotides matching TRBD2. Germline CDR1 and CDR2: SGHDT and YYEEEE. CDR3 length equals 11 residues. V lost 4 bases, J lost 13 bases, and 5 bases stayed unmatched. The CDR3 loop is CASSAAGLQFF. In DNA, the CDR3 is TGTGCCAGCAGCGCTGCGGGACTACAGTTCTTC.

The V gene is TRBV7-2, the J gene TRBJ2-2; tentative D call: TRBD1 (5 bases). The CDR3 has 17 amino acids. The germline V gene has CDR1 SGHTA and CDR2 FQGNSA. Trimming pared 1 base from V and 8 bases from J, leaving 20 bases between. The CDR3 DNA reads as TGTGCCAGCAGCTTAGGGAAAGGGGTCCAAAGGGCGGGGGAGCTGTTTTTT. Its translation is CASSLGKGVQRAGELFF.

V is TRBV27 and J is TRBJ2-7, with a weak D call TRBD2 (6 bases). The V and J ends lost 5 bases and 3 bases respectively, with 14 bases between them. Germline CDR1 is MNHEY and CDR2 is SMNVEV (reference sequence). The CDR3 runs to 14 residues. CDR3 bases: TGTGCCAGCAGTCCTACTTCTAGCGACTACGAGCAGTACTTC. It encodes CASSPTSSDYEQYF.

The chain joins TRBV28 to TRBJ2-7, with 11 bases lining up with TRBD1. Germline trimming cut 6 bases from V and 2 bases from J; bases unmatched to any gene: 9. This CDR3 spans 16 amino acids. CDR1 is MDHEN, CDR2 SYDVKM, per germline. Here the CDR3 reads CASRGQGDSGAYEQYF. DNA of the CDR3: TGTGCCAGCAGGGGACAGGGGGATTCAGGGGCCTACGAGCAGTACTTC.

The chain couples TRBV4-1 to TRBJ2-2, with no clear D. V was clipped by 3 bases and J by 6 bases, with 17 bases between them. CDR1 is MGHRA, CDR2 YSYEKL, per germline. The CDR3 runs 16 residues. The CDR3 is CASSHETFGLPGELFF. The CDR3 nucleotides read TGCGCCAGCAGCCACGAGACTTTCGGTCTTCCCGGGGAGCTGTTTTTT.

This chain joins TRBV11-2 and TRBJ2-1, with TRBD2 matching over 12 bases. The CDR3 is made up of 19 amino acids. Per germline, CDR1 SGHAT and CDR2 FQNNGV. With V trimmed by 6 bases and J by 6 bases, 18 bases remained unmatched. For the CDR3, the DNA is TGTGCCAGCAGTCCTATCCAGACTAGCGGGGGAAGGCCGGCCAATGAGCAGTTCTTC. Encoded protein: CASSPIQTSGGRPANEQFF.

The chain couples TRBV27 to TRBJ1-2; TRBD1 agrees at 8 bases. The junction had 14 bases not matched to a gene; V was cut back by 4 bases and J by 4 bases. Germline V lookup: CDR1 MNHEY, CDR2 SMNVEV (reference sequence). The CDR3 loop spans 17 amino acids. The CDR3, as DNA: TGTGCCAGCAGTTATCGGTTTGGACAGGGAATCAGCTATGGCTACACCTTC. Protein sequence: CASSYRFGQGISYGYTF.

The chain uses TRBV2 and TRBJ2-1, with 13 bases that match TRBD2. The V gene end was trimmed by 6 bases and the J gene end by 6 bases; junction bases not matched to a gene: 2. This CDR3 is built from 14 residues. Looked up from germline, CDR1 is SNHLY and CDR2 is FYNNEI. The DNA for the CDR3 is TGTGCCAGCAGGGGACTAGCGGGACCCAATGAGCAGTTCTTC. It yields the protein CASRGLAGPNEQFF.